This TCR beta chain was identified during a study of T cells in Graves' hyperthyroidism and ophthalmopathy. Patients having uncontrolled infection, another autoimmune disease, pregnancy or lactation were not included. Extraction of PBMCs used roughly 9.6 ml of fresh peripheral blood. This clonotype was observed a few times. Its specificity is unknown. The germline V gene encodes CDR1 SGHAT and CDR2 FQNNGV. The CDR3 consists of 15 residues. V was pared by 7 bases and J by 7 bases, with 19 bases between. RNA transcripts yielded amplified TCR beta CDR3 regions. Primed by the HTBI set, a first-round RT-PCR was run on the TCR CDR3. TCRdb called the multiplex PCR reads again in MiXCR, with one record for every CDR3 protein. The data show fewer than 350,000 distinct CDR3 sequences, roughly 18% seen once. Study-wide results and limits: Model output signaled ophthalmopathy a median 6.5 months ahead of onset.

The chain carries TRBV11-2 and TRBJ1-4, with a possible D match to TRBD1 (5 bases). The clonotype was recovered from a man aged 50-59 years with Graves' ophthalmopathy. The sequencing sample was made of blood. The CDR3 bases are TGTGCCAGCACCATTAGGTATGGAGACAGTGAAAAACTGTTTTTT. Translating it yields CASTIRYGDSEKLFF.